This T cell receptor (beta chain) was sequenced during a study of T cells in Graves' hyperthyroidism and ophthalmopathy. The CDR3 regions of TCR beta were amplified from RNA transcripts. HTBI primers were the set used in a first-round RT-PCR of the TCR CDR3. TCRdb called the multiplex PCR reads again in MiXCR, with one record for every CDR3 protein. The table includes approximately 530,000 distinct CDR3 sequences, nearly 20% detected once. Ten or more counts support this clonotype. Trimming took off 2 bases at V and 2 bases at J, with 17 bases between the two ends. The CDR3 is 17 amino acids. Germline V CDR1 and CDR2: SGHAT, FQNNGV.

The TCR comes from a man aged 40-55 years with Graves' ophthalmopathy. Sequencing input: blood. This sequence joins TRBV11-2 and TRBJ2-3; a weak D match, TRBD2 (6 bases). In nucleotides, the CDR3 is TGTGCCAGCAGCTTATCACATGGGCGGGGACCCACAGATACGCAGTATTTT. Protein: CASSLSHGRGPTDTQYF.